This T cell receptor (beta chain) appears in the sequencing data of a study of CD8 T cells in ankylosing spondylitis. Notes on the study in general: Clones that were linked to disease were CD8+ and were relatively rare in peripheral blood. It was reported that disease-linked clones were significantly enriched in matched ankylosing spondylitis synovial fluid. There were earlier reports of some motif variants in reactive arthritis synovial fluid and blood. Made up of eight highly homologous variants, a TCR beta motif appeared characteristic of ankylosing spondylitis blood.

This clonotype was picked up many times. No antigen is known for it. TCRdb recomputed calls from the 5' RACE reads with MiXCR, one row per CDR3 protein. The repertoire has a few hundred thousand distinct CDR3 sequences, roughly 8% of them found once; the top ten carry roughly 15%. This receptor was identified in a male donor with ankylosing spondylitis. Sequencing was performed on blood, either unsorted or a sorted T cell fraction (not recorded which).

CDR3 nucleotides: TGTGCCAGCAGTGACCCGGGTCTAGCTGAAGCTTTCTTT. Amino acid sequence: CASSDPGLAEAFF. The chain is built from TRBV25-1 and TRBJ1-1; D is unclear. CDR3 size: 13 residues. Trimming took off 3 bases at V and 6 bases at J, with 11 bases between the two ends. CDR1 MGHDK and CDR2 SYGVNS come from the germline V gene.